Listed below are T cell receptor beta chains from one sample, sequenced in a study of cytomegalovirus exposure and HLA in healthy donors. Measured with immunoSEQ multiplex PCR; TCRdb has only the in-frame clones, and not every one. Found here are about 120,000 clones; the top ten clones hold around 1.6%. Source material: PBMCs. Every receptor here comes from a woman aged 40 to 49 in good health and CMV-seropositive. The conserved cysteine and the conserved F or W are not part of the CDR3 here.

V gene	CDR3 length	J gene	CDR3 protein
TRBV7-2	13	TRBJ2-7	ASSLGGQGAYEQY
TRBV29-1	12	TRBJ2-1	SVLGGPSYNEQF
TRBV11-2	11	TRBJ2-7	ASSLDGNYEQY
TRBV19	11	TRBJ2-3	ASSQARTDTQY
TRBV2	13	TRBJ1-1	ASSFDDSSNTEAF
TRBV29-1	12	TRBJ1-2	SVGTGGGRYGYT
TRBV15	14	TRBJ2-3	ATSRGLAGVEDTQY
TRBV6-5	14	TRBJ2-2	ASSSPKTSGDGELF
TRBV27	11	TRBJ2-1	ASRLAPYNEQF
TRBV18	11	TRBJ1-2	ASSRDREGGYT
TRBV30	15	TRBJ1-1	AWSKGRGSGMNTEAF
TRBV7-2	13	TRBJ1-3	ASSLARTGGNTIY
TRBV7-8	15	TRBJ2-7	ASSFTEGLATSYEQY
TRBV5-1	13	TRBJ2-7	ASSLRTGGGYEQY
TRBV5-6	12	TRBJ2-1	ASSSGTTDNEQF
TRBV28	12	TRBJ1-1	ASSSTGVGTEAF
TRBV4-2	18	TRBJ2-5	ASSQDIPGTSGIFQETQY
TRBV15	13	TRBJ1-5	ATSRDRGGTQPQH
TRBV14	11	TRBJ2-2	ASSLTMVGELF
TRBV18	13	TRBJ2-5	ASSQATGVQETQY
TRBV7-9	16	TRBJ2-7	ASSLAGLAGPLSYEQY
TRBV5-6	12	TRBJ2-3	ASSSGLAADTQY
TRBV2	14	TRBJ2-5	ASSVTGAMYQETQY
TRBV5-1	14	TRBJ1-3	ASSLIQTGSGNTIY
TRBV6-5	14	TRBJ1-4	ASSYPFSATNEKLF
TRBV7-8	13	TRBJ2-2	ASSFRRGGAGELF
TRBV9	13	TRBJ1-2	ASSATSTGNYGYT
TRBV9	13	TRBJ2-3	ASSAYQDRTDTQY
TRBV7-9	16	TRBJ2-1	ASSLQVTSGRGYNEQF
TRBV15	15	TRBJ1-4	ATSRDPKAGANEKLF
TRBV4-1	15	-	ASSQAPLVSGRYEQY
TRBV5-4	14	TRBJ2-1	ASSLDRGLSYNEQF
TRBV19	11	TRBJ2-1	ASTRTSDNEQF
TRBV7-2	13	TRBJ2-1	ASSLGLAGVDEQF
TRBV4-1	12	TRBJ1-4	ASSLGLEGGKLF
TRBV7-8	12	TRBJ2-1	ASSLEVFRDEQF
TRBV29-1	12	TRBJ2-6	SVEIHAGANVLT
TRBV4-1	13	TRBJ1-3	ASSPGQGRSEPDY